This T cell receptor (beta chain) stems from a study of PD-L1 blockade in urothelial cancer. Overall study context: Patients had been given 0 to 3 earlier chemotherapy regimens.

Time point specified: pretreatment peripheral blood. This clone was detected once. Profiling relied on immunoSEQ multiplex PCR, and the TCRdb table lists in-frame clones only, not all of them. The profile shows about 72,000 clones, roughly 86% of them singletons. Germline V lookup: CDR1 LNHDA, CDR2 SQIVND (reference sequence). The CDR3 extends over 15 amino acids. V dropped 5 bases and J dropped 4; count of bases not matched to a gene: 8. Sequencing was performed on PBMCs, taken around atezolizumab (anti-PD-L1) treatment. The chain uses TRBV19 and TRBJ1-5; 7 bases are a match to TRBD1. This TCR came from a man in his fifties or sixties with urothelial cancer. The CDR3 DNA reads TGTGCCAGTAGTCTAAGGTACAGGGGAAATCAGCCCCAGCATTTT. It yields the protein CASSLRYRGNQPQHF.